The TCR beta chain described here comes from a study of shared clonotypes between healthy human individuals. Assay used: immunoSEQ multiplex PCR; TCRdb lists only in-frame clones, some missing. This table has 300,000 to 350,000 clones, roughly 80% appearing once. Free of recent acute infections or vaccinations, the donors were healthy HIV-negative adults. Germline CDR1 SGHRS, CDR2 YFSETQ. Trimming left V 5 bases short and J 2 bases short, with 11 bases between. The CDR3 has 13 residues. The specimen sequenced was memory CD4+ T cells sorted from blood. Regarding subset: CD45RA-negative fraction. This clonotype originated in a man aged 25 to 40 in good health. The chain employs TRBV5-1 and TRBJ2-7, with D possibly being TRBD1 (5 bases). This CDR3 is CASRPDITYEQYF. The CDR3 DNA reads TGCGCCAGCAGACCGGACATCACCTACGAGCAGTACTTC.